What follows is one T cell receptor (beta chain) and its context. This entry belongs to a study of early stage breast cancer tumors. Some clones are missing from TCRdb's copy, which holds only in-frame ones; the method was immunoSEQ multiplex PCR. Altogether 55,000 to 70,000 clones are present, approximately 80% being singletons, with the ten largest covering 4.7%. CDR1 and CDR2 (germline): MNHNY, SVGAGI (reference sequence). CDR3 size: 16 residues. Trimming pared 0 bases from V and 0 bases from J, leaving 10 bases between. Sample: blood. The chain carries TRBV6-6 and TRBJ2-3, with D unresolved. The TCR sequence derives from a person in their forties with breast cancer. This CDR3 reads CASSYSKRGSTDTQYF. The DNA of the CDR3 is TGTGCCAGCAGTTACTCGAAGCGTGGGAGCACAGATACGCAGTATTTT.